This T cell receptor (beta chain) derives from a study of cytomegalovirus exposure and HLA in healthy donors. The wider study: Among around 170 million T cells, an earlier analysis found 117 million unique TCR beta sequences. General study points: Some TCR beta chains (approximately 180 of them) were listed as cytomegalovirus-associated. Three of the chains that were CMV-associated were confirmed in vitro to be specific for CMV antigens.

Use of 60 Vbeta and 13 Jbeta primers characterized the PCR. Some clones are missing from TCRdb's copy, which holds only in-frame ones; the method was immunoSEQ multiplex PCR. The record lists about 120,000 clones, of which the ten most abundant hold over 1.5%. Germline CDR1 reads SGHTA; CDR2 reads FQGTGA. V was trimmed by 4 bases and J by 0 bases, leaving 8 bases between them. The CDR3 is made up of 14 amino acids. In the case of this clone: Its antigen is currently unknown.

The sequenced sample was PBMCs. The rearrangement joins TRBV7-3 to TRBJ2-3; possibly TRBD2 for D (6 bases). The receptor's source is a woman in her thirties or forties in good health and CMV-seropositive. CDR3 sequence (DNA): TGTGCCAGCAGCTCAGGAGGGAGCACAGATACGCAGTATTTT. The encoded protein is CASSSGGSTDTQYF.